The source of this TCR beta chain is a study of blood T cell repertoires in COVID-19. For the study at large: Samples came from the United States, Italy and Spain, spanning acute and convalescent COVID-19. In each case, the material was cDNA or gDNA derived from T cells, B-cell-depleted T cells, or PBMCs.

V lost 0 bases and J 2 bases, leaving 13 bases between the germline ends. This CDR3 is built from 17 residues. Germline V gene data show CDR1 as SNHLY and CDR2 as FYNNEI. The authors' processing: Nucleated cell counts were estimated from reference gene primer amplification. Here immunoSEQ multiplex PCR was the method, and the copy in TCRdb shows in-frame clones only, minus some. V and J calls and clone size are copied from that table; D and trimming were computed from the DNA. The sample consists of around 50,000 clones, roughly 88% of them appearing once. Sequencing was done on a sample of peripheral blood. The clonotype comes from a human donor in a cohort sampled during active COVID-19. V and J are TRBV2 and TRBJ1-4; weak D call: TRBD1 (6 bases). The CDR3 loop is CASSEARDIGTNEKLFF. The CDR3, as DNA: TGTGCCAGCAGTGAAGCACGGGACATTGGTACTAATGAAAAACTGTTTTTT.